The 28 T cell receptor beta chains below were found in one sample sequenced in a study of regulatory T cells in long-lasting Graves disease. Arm-PCR of CDR3 regions and iRepertoire HTBI primers were the basis on which TCR beta libraries were built. TCRdb re-analysed the multiplex PCR reads in MiXCR, keeping a single row per CDR3 protein. This sample has fewer than 400,000 distinct CDR3 sequences, with about 20% found just once. Time point in this sample: persistent/refractory GD, antithyroid drugs over 5 years with positive TRAb. After RNA was extracted from PBMCs, the TCR library was made from it. The sequencing here drew on peripheral blood mononuclear cells (PBMCs), taken when the disease was refractory, from a patient treated with antithyroid drugs. The source is a female donor with Graves disease.

This clonotype has a count of ten or more. The chain combines TRBV3-1 with TRBJ2-7; D may be TRBD2 (6 bases). Trimming took off 0 bases at V and 4 bases at J, with 13 bases between the two ends. CDR1 LGHDT and CDR2 YNNKEL come from the germline V gene (reference sequence). This CDR3 has 15 amino acids. The CDR3 DNA reads as TGTGCCAGCAGCCAAGAAGGCGGGGTAGATTACGAGCAGTACTTC. This codes for CASSQEGGVDYEQYF.

This clonotype was picked up a small number of times. The CDR3: CSAPRHGATEAFF. The DNA for the CDR3 is TGCAGTGCTCCACGACACGGGGCGACTGAAGCTTTCTTT. This chain links TRBV20-1 with TRBJ1-1; maybe TRBD1 (5 bases). Germline V CDR1 and CDR2: DFQATT, SNEGSKA (reference sequence). The CDR3 consists of 13 residues. V was trimmed by 5 bases and J by 5 bases, leaving 15 bases between them.

This clonotype was picked up a small number of times. The gene calls are TRBV7-9 and TRBJ2-5, with D hard to call. The V gene's germline CDR1 is SEHNR and CDR2 FQNEAQ (reference sequence). This CDR3 has 14 amino acids. V lost 5 bases and J lost 2, with 12 bases in between. The CDR3 is CASSPATRQETQYF. Here the CDR3 DNA reads TGTGCCAGCAGCCCGGCGACCCGACAAGAGACCCAGTACTTC.

This clonotype was seen ten or more times. The rearrangement uses TRBV12-3 or TRBV12-4 and TRBJ1-5; a possible D gene is TRBD1 (6 bases). Trimming took 3 bases from V and 4 from J, leaving 13 bases between them. This CDR3 is 15 amino acids long. The CDR3 DNA sequence: TGTGCCAGCAGTTTCGGGGCAGGGGAGAATCAGCCCCAGCATTTT. Residues: CASSFGAGENQPQHF.

This clonotype was detected many times. This chain joins TRBV28 and TRBJ1-2; 12 bases fit TRBD1. This CDR3 comprises 17 residues. Germline trimming cut 6 bases from V and 4 bases from J; bases unmatched to any gene: 12. Germline CDR1 MDHEN, CDR2 SYDVKM. This CDR3 reads CASSGGGQGAQSYGYTF. The CDR3 DNA follows: TGTGCCAGCAGCGGGGGGGGACAGGGGGCGCAGAGCTATGGCTACACCTTC.

This clonotype has ten or more counts. J is TRBJ1-2 and V is TRBV28; perhaps TRBD1 as D (6 bases). V was cut by 2 bases and J by 14 bases, with 21 bases left in between. CDR1 MDHEN and CDR2 SYDVKM come from the germline V gene. This CDR3 has 14 amino acids. In nucleotides, the CDR3 is TGTGCCAGCAGTTTAAGGGGGGGCCTCACCAGGGGTACCTTC. As protein: CASSLRGGLTRGTF.

This clonotype was observed a few times. The chain employs TRBV7-2 and TRBJ1-4; D unresolved. Germline lookup yields CDR1 SGHTA and CDR2 FQGNSA. Trimming left V 1 base short and J 6 bases short, with 9 bases between. This CDR3 region has 14 residues. CDR3 residues: CASSLVGSDEKLFF. The CDR3 DNA reads TGTGCCAGCAGCTTAGTAGGGTCGGATGAAAAACTGTTTTTT. Full variable domain (rest looked up from reference TRBV7-2 and TRBJ1-4): GAGVSQSPSNKVTEKGKDVELRCDPISGHTALYWYRQSLGQGLEFLIYFQGNSAPDKSGLPSDRFSAERTGGSVSTLTIQRTQQEDSAVYLCASSLVGSDEKLFFGSGTQLSVL.

The chain joins TRBV10-3 to TRBJ1-6; TRBD1 is a possible D gene (5 bases). The CDR3 extends over 15 amino acids. With 2 bases removed from V and 7 bases from J, the gap between germline ends came to 12 bases. Germline values: CDR1 ENHRY, CDR2 SYGVKD. This CDR3 reads CAISEEGLGNSPLHF. Written as DNA, the CDR3 is TGTGCCATCAGTGAGGAGGGGCTAGGGAATTCACCCCTCCACTTT.

This clonotype was recorded a few times. The chain combines TRBV7-2 with TRBJ2-1; no definite D call. Germline V gene sequence: CDR1 SGHTA, CDR2 FQGNSA. The CDR3 runs to 15 residues. Trimming left V 4 bases short and J 0 bases short, with 10 bases between. The CDR3: CASSSFFGSYNEQFF. CDR3 DNA: TGTGCCAGCAGCTCCTTCTTCGGCTCCTACAATGAGCAGTTCTTC. Looking up the rest from reference TRBV7-2 and TRBJ2-1 gives the full variable domain: GAGVSQSPSNKVTEKGKDVELRCDPISGHTALYWYRQSLGQGLEFLIYFQGNSAPDKSGLPSDRFSAERTGGSVSTLTIQRTQQEDSAVYLCASSSFFGSYNEQFFGPGTRLTVL.

The chain combines TRBV28 with TRBJ2-7; the D is unclear. Germline loops: CDR1 MDHEN, CDR2 SYDVKM. This CDR3 comprises 16 residues. Trimming took off 6 bases at V and 0 bases at J, with 18 bases between the two ends. The CDR3 reads CASSMGIGVASYEQYF. The CDR3 DNA reads as TGTGCCAGCAGCATGGGGATAGGAGTGGCCTCCTACGAGCAGTACTTC.

This clonotype has at least ten counts. The chain recombines TRBV28 with TRBJ1-6; D unclear. The CDR3 contains 16 residues. The germline V gene encodes CDR1 MDHEN and CDR2 SYDVKM. Deletions cut 3 bases from V and 0 bases from J, with 9 bases between. CDR3 protein: CASSFVSGSYNSPLHF. The CDR3 nucleotides read TGTGCCAGCAGTTTCGTCTCGGGCTCCTATAATTCACCCCTCCACTTT.

This clonotype was detected a few times. The chain joins TRBV30 to TRBJ2-4; 13 bases are a match to TRBD2. The length of the CDR3 is 20 residues. V was clipped by 2 bases and J by 9 bases; unmatched bases: 22. Germline-derived CDR1 and CDR2 are GTSNPN and SVGIG (reference sequence). CDR3 region: CAWSPNPRSRTSGSLTIQYF. DNA for the CDR3: TGTGCCTGGAGTCCCAACCCCCGATCGAGGACTAGCGGGAGTTTGACCATTCAGTACTTC.

A few counts support this clonotype. The gene calls are TRBV30 and TRBJ2-1, with D unclear. The V and J ends lost 6 bases and 6 bases respectively, with 9 bases between them. The CDR3 covers 11 residues. The germline V gene has CDR1 GTSNPN and CDR2 SVGIG (reference sequence). The CDR3 loop reads CACSIPNEQFF. For the CDR3, the DNA is TGTGCCTGCTCCATCCCCAATGAGCAGTTCTTC. The full variable domain, its missing parts supplied by reference TRBV30 and TRBJ2-1, is SQTIHQWPATLVQPVGSPLSLECTVEGTSNPNLYWYRQAAGRGLQLLFYSVGIGQISSEVPQNLSASRPQDRQFILSSKKLLLSDSGFYLCACSIPNEQFFGPGTRLTVL.

This chain uses TRBV18 with TRBJ1-1, with a weak D call TRBD1 (5 bases). The CDR3 covers 16 residues. Deletions cut 0 bases from V and 4 bases from J, with 15 bases between. CDR1 KGHSH and CDR2 LQKENI come from the germline V gene. For the CDR3, the DNA is TGTGCCAGCTCACCACCCGGATCAGGGTGGGGCACTGAAGCTTTCTTT. Translation gives CASSPPGSGWGTEAFF.

The chain carries TRBV5-1 and TRBJ2-2; 8 bases align to TRBD1. V trimming: 3 bases; J trimming: 6 bases; junction bases outside the gene matches: 7. This CDR3 contains 15 residues. The germline CDR1 and CDR2 sequences are SGHRS and YFSETQ. DNA of the CDR3: TGCGCCAGCAGCTACACGGGACAGGATCCCGGGGAGCTGTTTTTT. Translating it yields CASSYTGQDPGELFF.

This clonotype was counted many times. The chain is built from TRBV20-1 and TRBJ1-1; D is undetermined. Trimming took off 3 bases at V and 0 bases at J, with 14 bases between the two ends. The length of the CDR3 is 15 residues. Germline CDR1 is DFQATT and CDR2 is SNEGSKA (reference sequence). The CDR3 loop is CSASPEGLLNTEAFF. The DNA of the CDR3 is TGCAGTGCTAGTCCGGAAGGGCTCTTGAACACTGAAGCTTTCTTT.

This clonotype was found many times. The chain recombines TRBV12-3 or TRBV12-4 with TRBJ2-7; 10 bases agree with TRBD2. V lost 5 bases and J lost 4; bases outside the gene matches: 11. This CDR3 is 16 amino acids long. The CDR3 bases are TGTGCCAGCAGTGCGGCGTTAGCGGGAGGATGGTACGAGCAGTACTTC. It yields the protein CASSAALAGGWYEQYF.

V and J are TRBV6-1 and TRBJ1-1; D is ambiguous. The V gene's germline CDR1 is MNHNS and CDR2 SASEGT. V shed 6 bases and J shed 2 bases, with 13 bases lying between them. The CDR3 is 14 amino acids. This CDR3 reads CASRGSGKNTEAFF. The CDR3 nucleotides are TGTGCCAGCAGAGGTTCGGGGAAAAACACTGAAGCTTTCTTT.

The rearrangement uses TRBV12-3 or TRBV12-4 and TRBJ2-3; D uncertain. Trimming stripped 1 base from V and 3 bases from J, with 11 bases between. The CDR3 is made up of 15 amino acids. The CDR3 bases are TGTGCCAGCAGTTTAGTATCGGTCCTGACAGATACGCAGTATTTT. Its protein product is CASSLVSVLTDTQYF.

J is TRBJ2-7 and V is TRBV29-1, with TRBD1 matching 10 bases. This CDR3 region has 13 residues. Looked up from germline, CDR1 is SQVTM and CDR2 is ANQGSEA. V trimming: 7 bases; J trimming: 4 bases; junction bases outside the gene matches: 7. In DNA form, the CDR3 reads TGCAGCGGATCGACAGGGGGCATTTACGAGCAGTACTTC. It specifies CSGSTGGIYEQYF.

This clonotype was counted at least ten times. The chain is built from TRBV28 and TRBJ2-7; D unclear. V was trimmed by 8 bases and J by 3 bases, leaving 17 bases between them. Germline CDR1 is MDHEN and CDR2 is SYDVKM. This CDR3 has 14 amino acids. The CDR3 bases are TGTGCCAGCCGTTCGGGTTTAATTTACTACGAGCAGTACTTC. Its translation is CASRSGLIYYEQYF.

At least ten counts were recorded for this clonotype. Germline and junction disagree at one end, which may indicate a read error. This sequence joins TRBV10-2 and TRBJ2-7; D may be TRBD2 (5 bases). The CDR3 length is 14 residues. Germline values: CDR1 WSHSY, CDR2 SAAADI. The CDR3 DNA follows: TGTGCCAGCAGTGAATGGACTTCTGCCTACGAGCAGTACTTC. Amino acid sequence: CASSEWTSAYEQYF.

The rearrangement links TRBV10-2 to TRBJ2-2; D might be TRBD1 or TRBD2, each matching 6 bases. The CDR3 has 19 amino acids. CDR1 is WSHSY, CDR2 SAAADI, per germline. V dropped 2 bases and J dropped 1 base, with 20 bases sitting between them. In DNA, the CDR3 is TGCGCCAGCAGTGAGGGGGTCGCTTTCGGGGGCAAGAACACCGGGGAGCTGTTTTTT. Translating gives CASSEGVAFGGKNTGELFF.

This clonotype has ten or more counts. The V and J genes are TRBV12-3 or TRBV12-4 and TRBJ2-7; 8 bases are a match to TRBD2. This CDR3 is 14 amino acids long. Trimming cost V 5 bases and J 3 bases; bases outside gene matches: 6. CDR3: CASSNSGSRYEQYF. The CDR3 nucleotides are TGTGCCAGCAGTAACAGCGGGAGTCGCTACGAGCAGTACTTC.

The chain joins TRBV7-2 to TRBJ1-2; 10 nucleotides align to TRBD1. The CDR3 is 16 residues long. Germline V gene sequence: CDR1 SGHTA, CDR2 FQGNSA. V shed 5 bases and J 4 bases; nucleotides not matched to a gene: 10. The DNA for the CDR3 is TGTGCCAGCAGCCCGAGGACAGGGGGGTTTAGCTATGGCTACACCTTC. It specifies CASSPRTGGFSYGYTF.

A remark on this clonotype: An end of the junction differs from the germline gene, which may be a read error. The rearrangement links TRBV3-1 to TRBJ2-7, with D maybe TRBD1 (6 bases). Per germline, CDR1 LGHDT and CDR2 YNNKEL (reference sequence). This CDR3 region has 16 residues. CDR3 in DNA: TGTGCCAGCAGCCCGGCCCACAGGGCCGGAACCTACAAGCAGTACTTC. Amino acid sequence: CASSPAHRAGTYKQYF.

This chain joins TRBV6-1 and TRBJ2-7; 12 bases map to TRBD2. The CDR3 is 15 amino acids. The trim removed 5 bases at V and 2 bases at J, leaving 4 bases unmatched. CDR1 is MNHNS and CDR2 is SASEGT in the germline V gene. CDR3 sequence (DNA): TGTGCCAGCAGTCCCACTAGCGGGGGGACCTACGAGCAGTACTTC. It codes for CASSPTSGGTYEQYF.

The chain joins TRBV4-1 to TRBJ1-4; TRBD1 aligns across 7 bases. J gave up 7 bases and V 4 bases, and 6 bases lay outside the gene matches. Germline values: CDR1 MGHRA, CDR2 YSYEKL. This CDR3 is 14 amino acids long. As DNA, the CDR3 is TGCGCCAGCAGCCTGGGGGACAGACCTGAAAAACTGTTTTTT. Amino acid sequence: CASSLGDRPEKLFF.